A single sample is the source of the 13 T cell receptor beta chains below, sequenced in a study of blood T cell repertoires in COVID-19. The assay was immunoSEQ multiplex PCR, and TCRdb's table has in-frame clones only and misses some. The sample shows a few hundred thousand clones, 88% of them seen only once. The sample consisted of peripheral blood. The receptors come from a man aged 65 to 79 with acute or convalescent COVID-19.

This chain connects TRBV3-1 (or the pseudogene TRBV3-2) to TRBJ1-5; 8 bases map to TRBD1. CDR1 is LGHDT, CDR2 YNNKEL, per germline (reference sequence). The CDR3 has 15 residues. V trimming: 3 bases; J trimming: 3 bases; junction bases outside the gene matches: 4. The CDR3 is CASSQGQAINQPQHF. As DNA, the CDR3 is TGTGCCAGCAGCCAGGGACAGGCTATCAATCAGCCCCAGCATTTT.

The V and J genes are TRBV7-9 and TRBJ2-1, with 13 bases aligning to TRBD2. Trimming at V came to 1 base and at J to 7 bases, leaving 7 bases not matched to a gene. The germline V gene encodes CDR1 SEHNR and CDR2 FQNEAQ (reference sequence). The CDR3 runs 17 residues. The CDR3 DNA reads TGTGCCAGCAGCTTAGGTAGGGGGACTAGCGGGATTAATGAGCAGTTCTTC. This encodes CASSLGRGTSGINEQFF.

J is TRBJ2-7 and V is TRBV18, with D perhaps TRBD1 (5 bases). V was cut by 2 bases and J by 3 bases, with 11 bases left in between. Germline V lookup: CDR1 KGHSH, CDR2 LQKENI. CDR3 length: 14 amino acids. In nucleotides, the CDR3 is TGTGCCAGCTCACCAGGCAGGGTTCGCTACGAGCAGTACTTC. Amino acid sequence: CASSPGRVRYEQYF.

The chain uses TRBV28 and TRBJ2-1; D remains unclear. The CDR3 has 13 residues. Trimming took 3 bases from V and 6 from J, leaving 9 bases between them. Germline values: CDR1 MDHEN, CDR2 SYDVKM. In DNA form, the CDR3 reads TGTGCCAGCAGTTTCCCCTCTAGCAATGAGCAGTTCTTC. Translating it yields CASSFPSSNEQFF.

This chain links TRBV5-1 with TRBJ1-2, with a weak D call TRBD1 (5 bases). The CDR3 extends over 14 amino acids. The V gene lost 1 base and the J gene lost 10 bases, with 17 bases spanning the gap. The germline CDR1 and CDR2 sequences are SGHRS and YFSETQ. The CDR3 DNA is TGCGCCAGCAGCTTGTATTCGGGGGAGCGGGACTACACCTTC. Protein sequence: CASSLYSGERDYTF.

Regarding this clone: An end of the junction does not agree with germline; a read error may underlie this. The V and J genes are TRBV7-9 and TRBJ2-7; 7 bases align to TRBD1. There are 12 residues in the CDR3. The germline CDR1 and CDR2 sequences are SEHNR and FQNEAQ (reference sequence). CDR3 amino acids: CASSLESGQQGF. Written as DNA, the CDR3 is TGTGCCAGCAGCTTAGAGTCGGGGCAACAGGGGTTC.

The chain links TRBV6-5 to TRBJ1-3; no clear D gene. Trimming cost V 8 bases and J 4 bases, with 18 bases left between them. Per the germline V gene, CDR1 is MNHEY and CDR2 is SVGAGI. There are 15 residues in the CDR3. The CDR3 here is CASRPGDLEGNTIYF. DNA for the CDR3: TGTGCCAGCCGCCCCGGAGACCTCGAAGGAAACACCATATATTTT.

The chain is built from TRBV15 and TRBJ2-1; weak D call: TRBD1 (7 bases). This CDR3 spans 14 amino acids. V dropped 11 bases and J dropped 8 bases, with 22 bases sitting between them. The V gene's germline CDR1 is LNHNV and CDR2 YYDKDF (reference sequence). The CDR3 protein is CAAGPGGVQYEQFF. The CDR3 coding sequence is TGTGCCGCGGGGCCAGGGGGTGTGCAATATGAGCAGTTCTTC.

CDR3 amino acids: CASSAGLAGGPASSYEQYF. The CDR3 DNA reads TGTGCCAGCAGCGCTGGACTAGCGGGAGGGCCGGCCTCATCCTACGAGCAGTACTTC. The V call is TRBV9, the J call TRBJ2-7, with 15 bases identical to TRBD2. CDR1 is SGDLS, CDR2 YYNGEE, per germline. The CDR3 contains 19 residues. V dropped 3 bases and J dropped 1; count of bases not matched to a gene: 11.

This clone appeared a single time. The chain uses TRBV28 and TRBJ1-2, with D unclear. This CDR3 contains 12 residues. The V end was cut by 4 bases, the J end by 7 bases, with 10 bases between. CDR1 and CDR2 from the germline V gene are MDHEN and SYDVKM. Here the CDR3 DNA reads TGTGCCAGCAGTTCACGGGTTCTTGGCTACACCTTC. This translates into CASSSRVLGYTF.

The chain joins TRBV19 to TRBJ1-2; 8 bases align to TRBD1. The CDR3 consists of 14 residues. Germline CDR1 reads LNHDA; CDR2 reads SQIVND (reference sequence). V lost 9 bases to trimming and J lost 3 bases; unmatched junction nucleotides: 9. This CDR3 reads CASEFTGGDYGYTF. CDR3 coding DNA: TGTGCCAGCGAGTTTACAGGGGGGGACTATGGCTACACCTTC.

This chain links TRBV9 with TRBJ2-2; weak D call: TRBD1 (5 bases). Germline CDR1 is SGDLS and CDR2 is YYNGEE. V dropped 4 bases and J dropped 4 bases, with 14 bases sitting between them. The CDR3 length is 15 residues. In DNA, the CDR3 is TGTGCCAGCAGCCGTCAGGGATCCGGCACCGGGGAGCTGTTTTTT. This encodes CASSRQGSGTGELFF.

The CDR3 DNA is TGTGCCAGCAGTTTTGGGGGGTCTGGGGCCAACGTCCTGACTTTC. Translated: CASSFGGSGANVLTF. The chain carries TRBV6-2 or TRBV6-3 and TRBJ2-6; perhaps TRBD2 as D (6 bases). Germline CDR1 MNHEY, CDR2 SVGEGT. The length of the CDR3 is 15 residues. Trimming shortened V by 4 bases and J by 1 base, and 8 bases separated the two germline ends.